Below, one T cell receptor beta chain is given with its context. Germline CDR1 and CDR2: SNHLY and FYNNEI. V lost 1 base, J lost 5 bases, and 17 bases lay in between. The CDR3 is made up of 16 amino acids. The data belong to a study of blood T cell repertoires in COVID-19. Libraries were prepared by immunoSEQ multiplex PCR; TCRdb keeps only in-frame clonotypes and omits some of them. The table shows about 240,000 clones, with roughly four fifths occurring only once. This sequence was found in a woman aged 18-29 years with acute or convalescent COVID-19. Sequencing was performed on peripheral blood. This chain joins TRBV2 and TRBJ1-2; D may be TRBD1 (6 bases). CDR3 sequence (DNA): TGTGCCAGCAGTGAAGGGGCAGGGGTGGTTACGTATGGCTACACCTTC. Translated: CASSEGAGVVTYGYTF.